The present entry profiles one T cell receptor beta chain with its context. No antigen is known for it. This sample stems from a study of T cell responses to AZD1222 COVID-19 vaccine. Profiled with immunoSEQ multiplex PCR; TCRdb holds only in-frame clones, not every one. In the table there are about 110,000 clones, about 94% of which are singletons. Findings and caveats of the study: Repertoire collection took place solely once the T cell response had peaked. CD4 TCRs linked to vaccination spanned spike, dominating at 160-218 and 743-854.

The TCR sequence derives from an adult in good health. Sequences were derived from peripheral blood, sampled on day 0 of AZD1222 vaccination.

For the CDR3, the DNA is TGTGCCTCCGGACAGGGGTTTTCACCCCTCCACTTT. Protein product: CASGQGFSPLHF. V is TRBV19 and J is TRBJ1-6, with TRBD1 matching 9 bases. After removal of 11 bases from V and 9 bases from J, the junction contained 5 bases not matched to a gene. Germline-derived CDR1 and CDR2 are LNHDA and SQIVND (reference sequence). The CDR3 covers 12 residues.